A selection of T cell receptor beta chains follows, all from one sample in a study of T cell responses to AZD1222 COVID-19 vaccine. Profiled with immunoSEQ multiplex PCR; TCRdb holds only in-frame clones, not every one. The table has about 120,000 clones, about 92% seen once. The sequencing used peripheral blood, collected 28 days after the second AZD1222 dose. The receptors come from an adult who received the AZD1222 COVID-19 vaccine. Each CDR3 is given without its conserved first and last residue.

cdr3_length v_call cdr3_aa
12 TRBV7-8 ASSLKKPVHEQY
12 TRBV10-3 AISESSQNYGYT
11 TRBV29-1 SVEGGTYNEQF
13 TRBV19 ASSKLGRTNEKLF
17 TRBV21-1 ASSKVMKYRAQDNQPQH
12 TRBV7-9 ASSSSGGPHEQF
12 TRBV19 ASSSAVGTGELF
11 TRBV7-8 ASSGRRHTEAF
12 TRBV27 ASSLFTSGDEQF
13 TRBV30 AWSPTSGSYGEQF
11 TRBV27 ASSLRVSYEQY
15 TRBV13 ASSTGLAGGYQETQY
12 TRBV19 ASSIRDAPGELF
12 TRBV7-2 ASSLLLQGTEAF
14 TRBV10-3 AISAAGGEGYNEQF
11 TRBV5-4 ASSWGRDTEAF
15 TRBV25-1 ASSELGTGGKSTEAF
11 TRBV29-1 SVEHATNEKLF
13 TRBV5-1 ASSLGTSGLQEQY
17 TRBV6-2/TRBV6-3 ASSYPTIGQGLMNTEAF
11 TRBV30 AWSVSAEDTQY
12 TRBV12-5 ASGHRDRGDTQY
12 TRBV25-1 ASSEGTGPYEQY
14 TRBV11-3 ASSSPKGGQADTQY
13 TRBV29-1 SVRVGPTQWYGYT
13 TRBV29-1 SSLPPSGSTDTQY
10 TRBV2 ASKSGSYEQY
10 TRBV10-3 ATTGMDYEQY
15 TRBV6-2/TRBV6-3 ASSYDRGLAGPNEQF
12 TRBV7-2 ASSPNKGRETQY
12 TRBV7-2 ASSFQTDAYGYT
13 TRBV7-9 ASSGSSPKGSPLH
14 TRBV4-3 ASSQATGRPNYGYT
11 TRBV27 ASRRDLGQPQH
11 TRBV27 ASSLSRNQPQH
14 TRBV18 ASSPPASRTGFGYT
15 TRBV7-8 ASSFGWGGLQNYGYT
16 TRBV28 ASSLSVWTGLSKNIQY
12 TRBV5-1 ASSLGRGIYGYT
13 TRBV2 ASSTDRVHNSPLH
14 TRBV2 ASSEDPKTSPDTQY
14 TRBV6-5 ASSYTGLGLAYEQY
14 TRBV7-8 ASSQGHQGGNEKLF
14 TRBV29-1 SVEGGSGGLTYEQY
14 TRBV5-1 ASSVGSIGPNEKLF
11 TRBV6-5 ASSYVIADTQY
12 TRBV6-5 ASSYDFLNTEAF
11 TRBV30 AWGYKKNQPQH
9 TRBV7-2 ASQRGTEAF
12 TRBV7-2 ASSLAGVNTEAF
17 TRBV3-1/TRBV3-2 ASSQDSRVRVPYQETQY
15 TRBV7-9 ASSLAPGATHSYEQY
13 TRBV7-6 ASTEGAGEDYGYT